This TCR beta chain was sequenced during a study of blood T cell repertoires in COVID-19. As for the study in general: Sites in the United States, Italy and Spain provided acute and convalescent COVID-19 samples. T cells, B-cell-depleted T cells, or PBMCs supplied cDNA or gDNA.

In the authors' workflow: Reference gene primer amplification yielded estimated nucleated cell counts. Only in-frame clones appear in the TCRdb table, and some are missing; sequencing was by immunoSEQ multiplex PCR. V and J calls and clone size are as listed in that table; D and trimming were resolved from the DNA. The data contain tens of thousands of clones, about 88% of them singletons. The CDR3 has 15 residues. Trimming took off 3 bases at V and 1 base at J, with 12 bases between the two ends. CDR1 is MNHNS and CDR2 is SASEGT in the germline V gene. This chain connects TRBV6-1 to TRBJ2-5, with D perhaps matching TRBD1 (6 bases). The clonotype comes from a woman between 50 and 59 years old with active or convalescent COVID-19. The sample taken for sequencing was peripheral blood. The CDR3 spells CASSETGHLQETQYF. As DNA, the CDR3 is TGTGCCAGCAGTGAGACGGGACACCTCCAAGAGACCCAGTACTTC.